A selection of T cell receptor beta chains follows, all from one sample in a study of human T cells and chemical hapten exposure. TCRdb redid the calling of the RACE reads with MiXCR, one entry per CDR3 protein. Of approximately 370,000 distinct CDR3 sequences in the sample, 4.5% to 5.5% are singletons; the top ten hold under 9.5%. Material: whole blood, obtained in connection with sensitization to the hapten diphenylcyclopropenone (DPC). The receptors here all came from a woman in her late teens or twenties with alopecia areata. Some clones in this sample may be carry-over from other donors' samples. Both conserved end residues are part of each CDR3. The D gene is left open where the match is weak. The size entry is marked missing in some rows and otherwise reads once, few, many or a size class.

D gene	J gene	clone size	V gene	CDR3 DNA	CDR3 protein
NA	TRBJ1-1	few	TRBV20-1	TGCAGTGCTAGACCTCTTGGGCAGGGCTGGACTGAAGCTTTCTTT	CSARPLGQGWTEAFF
TRBD1	TRBJ1-4	many	TRBV7-9	TGTGCCAGCAGCGCGCCCGCACAGGGGAGGAATGAAAAACTGTTTTTT	CASSAPAQGRNEKLFF
NA	TRBJ2-2	few	TRBV18	TGTGCCAGCTCACCTACCCTCTCAGACACCGGGGAGCTGTTTTTT	CASSPTLSDTGELFF
NA	TRBJ1-4	few	TRBV20-1	TGCAGTGCTCGGGACACGGATAATGAAAAACTGTTTTTT	CSARDTDNEKLFF
NA	TRBJ2-5	many	TRBV29-1	TGCAGCGTTGAAGAAAATGGCCGGGAGACCCAGTACTTC	CSVEENGRETQYF
NA	TRBJ2-1	many	TRBV12-3/TRBV12-4	TGTGCCAGCAGTTTAGACAACAATGAGCAGTTCTTC	CASSLDNNEQFF
TRBD1	TRBJ2-6	many	TRBV7-9	TGTGCCAGCAGCCGACAGGGGGACCCCCTTGGGGCCAACGTCCTGACTTTC	CASSRQGDPLGANVLTF
NA	TRBJ1-4	NA	TRBV12-3/TRBV12-4	TGTGCCAGCAGTGCACCGGGCAATGAAAAACTGTTTTTT	CASSAPGNEKLFF
TRBD1	TRBJ1-1	few	TRBV7-9	TGTGCCAGCAGCTGGCAGGGGGGAAAGCACACTGAAGCTTTCTTT	CASSWQGGKHTEAFF
TRBD2	TRBJ2-3	NA	TRBV20-1	TGCAGTGCTAGATTGTCCGGGGGGGCTTCAGATACGCAGTATTTT	CSARLSGGASDTQYF
NA	TRBJ1-2	NA	TRBV9	TGTGCCAGCAGCGTAGGTGCAGAGAGAGGCTACACCTTC	CASSVGAERGYTF
NA	TRBJ2-1	few	TRBV3-1	TGTGCCAGCAGCCAAGATAAGGGACGGACTCACTTC	CASSQDKGRTHF
TRBD1	TRBJ1-5	many	TRBV5-5	TGTGCCAGCAGCTTCCGGGCAGGGGGCTATCAGCCCCAGCATTTT	CASSFRAGGYQPQHF
NA	TRBJ1-4	many	TRBV7-9	TGTGCCAGCAGCTTCCGGGACCCCACTAATGAAAAACTGTTTTTT	CASSFRDPTNEKLFF
NA	TRBJ2-3	NA	TRBV7-9	TGTGCCTGCAGCTTAGGACGTACCCCAGCCACAGATACGCAGTATTTT	CACSLGRTPATDTQYF
TRBD1	TRBJ1-4	NA	TRBV4-1	TGCGCCAGCAGCCAGGGAGACAGGGCAACTAATGAAAAACTGTTTTTT	CASSQGDRATNEKLFF
TRBD2	TRBJ2-5	NA	TRBV23-1	TGCGCCAGCAGTCAATGCCCCCCCTCGACTAGCGGGTTAGGAGAGACCCAGTACTTC	CASSQCPPSTSGLGETQYF
TRBD1	TRBJ2-4	NA	TRBV2	TGTGCCAGCAGTGACAGGGGGCCGGCCAAAAACATTCAGTACTTC	CASSDRGPAKNIQYF
TRBD2	TRBJ2-4	many	TRBV2	TGTGCCAGCAGCAACTTAGCGGGGGGGATGTCCAAAAACATTCAGTACTTC	CASSNLAGGMSKNIQYF
NA	TRBJ2-5	NA	TRBV7-2	TGTGCCAGCAGCCCAAGGACAGAAGAGACCCAGTACTTC	CASSPRTEETQYF
NA	TRBJ1-2	NA	TRBV12-3/TRBV12-4	TGTGCCAGCAGTTTAGAGACAGTCTATGGCTACACCTTC	CASSLETVYGYTF
TRBD1	TRBJ1-1	many	TRBV4-3	TGCGCCAGCAGCCAAGACAAGACTACAGGGGTTATGAACACTGAAGCTTTCTTT	CASSQDKTTGVMNTEAFF
NA	TRBJ2-1	many	TRBV10-3	TGTGCCACACGAGGGGAAGATGAGCAGTTCTTC	CATRGEDEQFF
TRBD2	TRBJ2-1	NA	TRBV20-1	TGCAGTGCTAACGGCGGGGGGGCGAGCAATGAGCAGTTCTTC	CSANGGGASNEQFF
TRBD2	TRBJ2-7	few	TRBV28	TGTGCCAGCAGTTGGGGGGGAATCGGAAACGAGCAGTACTTC	CASSWGGIGNEQYF
NA	TRBJ1-4	many	TRBV12-3/TRBV12-4	TGTGCCAGCAGTTTATATGGGGCGCCCGGTAAAAAACTGTTTTTT	CASSLYGAPGKKLFF
TRBD2	TRBJ2-3	few	TRBV7-2	TGTGCCAGCAGCTTCCAAAGGACTAGCGGCTCAGATACGCAGTATTTT	CASSFQRTSGSDTQYF
TRBD1	TRBJ1-1	many	TRBV5-1	TGCGCCAGCAGTTTCACCGGGACAGGGGGAACTGAAGCTTTCTTT	CASSFTGTGGTEAFF
TRBD1	TRBJ1-5	NA	TRBV7-9	TGTGCCAGCAGCTTCGGACAGGGTAGCAATCAGCCCCAGCATTTT	CASSFGQGSNQPQHF
NA	TRBJ2-3	NA	TRBV29-1	TGCAGCGTTGAAGTTAGCGCCTCAGATACGCAGTATTTT	CSVEVSASDTQYF
NA	TRBJ1-2	many	TRBV27	TGTGCCAGCAGTTCTAGGCAGGACTATGGCTACACCTTC	CASSSRQDYGYTF
NA	TRBJ2-4	many	TRBV5-1	TGCGCCAGCAGCGTCACAGGAATCCAACAGGCGAACATTCAGTACTTC	CASSVTGIQQANIQYF
TRBD2	TRBJ2-1	many	TRBV12-3/TRBV12-4	TGTGCCAGCAGTTTTACTAGCGGGGGGGTTGAGCAGTTCTTC	CASSFTSGGVEQFF
TRBD2	TRBJ2-1	NA	TRBV6-5	TGTGCCAGCAGTCGGGGACGGGGGGACAATGAGCAGTTCTTC	CASSRGRGDNEQFF
TRBD1	TRBJ1-1	many	TRBV5-4	TGTGCCAGCAGCTTGCCCAGTGACAGGGCGACTGAAGCTTTCTTT	CASSLPSDRATEAFF
NA	TRBJ1-4	few	TRBV5-1	TGCGCCAGCAGGGGGTTATCTAATGAAAAACTGTTTTTT	CASRGLSNEKLFF
TRBD1	TRBJ1-6	few	TRBV5-4	TGTGCCAGCAGCTCGGCGGACAGGGGGCAAACACCCCTCCACTTT	CASSSADRGQTPLHF
TRBD1	TRBJ1-2	few	TRBV28	TGTGCCAGCAGGCACCGCAGGGGGCTGAACTATGGCTACACCTTC	CASRHRRGLNYGYTF
TRBD2	TRBJ2-3	many	TRBV6-5	TGTGCCAGCAGCCGGACTAGCGGGGGGCCGCAGTATTTT	CASSRTSGGPQYF
TRBD2	TRBJ2-1	many	TRBV4-3	TGCGCCAGCAGCCCTGGGACTAGCGACTACAATGAGCAGTTCTTC	CASSPGTSDYNEQFF
NA	TRBJ2-5	many	TRBV12-5	TGTGCTAGTGGTTTGGACTATCCAGTCATCCAAGAGACCCAGTACTTC	CASGLDYPVIQETQYF
NA	TRBJ2-5	few	TRBV28	TGTGCCAGCTGCGCGGAGGGGGGAGGGATGGAGACCCAGTACTTC	CASCAEGGGMETQYF
NA	TRBJ1-4	NA	TRBV20-1	TGCAGTGCCCTCCCTTATGGCACTAATGAAAAACTGTTTTTT	CSALPYGTNEKLFF
NA	TRBJ2-5	few	TRBV7-9	TGTGCCAGCAGCCCTGAAATTGTAGAGACCCAGTACTTC	CASSPEIVETQYF
TRBD1	TRBJ1-3	few	TRBV12-3/TRBV12-4	TGTGCCAGCAGTTTATCCGGACAGGGCGGAAACACCATATATTTT	CASSLSGQGGNTIYF